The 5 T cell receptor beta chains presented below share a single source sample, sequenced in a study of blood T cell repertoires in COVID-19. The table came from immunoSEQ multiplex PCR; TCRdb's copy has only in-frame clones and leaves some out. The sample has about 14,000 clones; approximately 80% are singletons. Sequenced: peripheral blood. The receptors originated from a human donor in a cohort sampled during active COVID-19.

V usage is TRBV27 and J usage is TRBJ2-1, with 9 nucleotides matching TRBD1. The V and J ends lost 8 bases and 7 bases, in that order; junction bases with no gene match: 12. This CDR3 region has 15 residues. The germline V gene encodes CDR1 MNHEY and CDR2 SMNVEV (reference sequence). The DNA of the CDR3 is TGTGCCAGCTCATACATGGGGACAGGGAGTAATGAGCAGTTCTTC. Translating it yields CASSYMGTGSNEQFF.

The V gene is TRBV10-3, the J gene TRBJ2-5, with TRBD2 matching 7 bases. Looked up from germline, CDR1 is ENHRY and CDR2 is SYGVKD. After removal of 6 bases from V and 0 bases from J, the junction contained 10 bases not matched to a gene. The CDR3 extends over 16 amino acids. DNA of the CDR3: TGTGCCATCAGCCCGGGGGGATGGGGGAACCAAGAGACCCAGTACTTC. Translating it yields CAISPGGWGNQETQYF.

CDR3 in amino acids: CASSRDRNTEAFF. CDR3 sequence (DNA): TGTGCCTCGTCCCGGGACAGGAACACTGAAGCTTTCTTT. The chain links TRBV30 to TRBJ1-1; 7 bases map to TRBD1. Germline V gives CDR1 GTSNPN, CDR2 SVGIG (reference sequence). The CDR3 length is 13 residues. Trimming removed 7 bases from V and 1 base from J; junction bases left unmatched: 6. The entire variable domain, with the rest obtained from reference TRBV30 and TRBJ1-1, is as follows: SQTIHQWPATLVQPVGSPLSLECTVEGTSNPNLYWYRQAAGRGLQLLFYSVGIGQISSEVPQNLSASRPQDRQFILSSKKLLLSDSGFYLCASSRDRNTEAFFGQGTRLTVV.

DNA of the CDR3: TGTGCCAGTAATGGGGGCTATAGCAATCAGCCCCAGCATTTT. Translating it yields CASNGGYSNQPQHF. The chain is built from TRBV19 and TRBJ1-5; possibly TRBD1 for D (6 bases). Deletions cut 7 bases from V and 0 bases from J, with 10 bases between. Germline V gives CDR1 LNHDA, CDR2 SQIVND (reference sequence). The CDR3 is made up of 14 amino acids.

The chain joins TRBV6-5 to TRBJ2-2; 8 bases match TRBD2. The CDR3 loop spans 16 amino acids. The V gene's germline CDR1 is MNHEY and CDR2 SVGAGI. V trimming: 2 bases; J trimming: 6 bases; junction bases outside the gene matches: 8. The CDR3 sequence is CASSYGSGGGAGELFF. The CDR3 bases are TGTGCCAGCAGTTACGGGAGCGGGGGAGGAGCCGGGGAGCTGTTTTTT.